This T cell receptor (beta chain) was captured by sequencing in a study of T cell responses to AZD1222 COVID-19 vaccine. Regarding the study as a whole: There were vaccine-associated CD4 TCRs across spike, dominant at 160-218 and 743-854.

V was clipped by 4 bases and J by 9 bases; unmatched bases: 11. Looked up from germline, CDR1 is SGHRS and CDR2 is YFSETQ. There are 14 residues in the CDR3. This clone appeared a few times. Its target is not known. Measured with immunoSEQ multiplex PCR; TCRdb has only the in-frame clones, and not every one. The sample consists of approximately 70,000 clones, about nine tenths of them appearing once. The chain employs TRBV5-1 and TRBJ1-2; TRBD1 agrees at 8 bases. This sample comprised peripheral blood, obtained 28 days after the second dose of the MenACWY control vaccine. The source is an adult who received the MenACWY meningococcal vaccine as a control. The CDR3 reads CASSPVTGENSYTF. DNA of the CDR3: TGCGCCAGCAGCCCAGTGACAGGGGAGAATAGCTACACCTTC.